Following are 13 T cell receptor beta chains from one sample sequenced in a study of OX40 agonist ivuxolimab in advanced cancers. The protocol was immunoSEQ multiplex PCR, while the TCRdb copy is restricted to in-frame clones and leaves out a portion. The sample holds about 77,000 clones, around 87% seen once. Sequencing was performed on CD4+ or CD8+ T cells sorted from blood, taken in a trial of the OX40 agonist ivuxolimab. The receptors stem from an adult with an advanced solid tumor such as melanoma, head and neck, liver or kidney cancer.

The J gene is TRBJ1-1, the V gene TRBV6-6, with D hard to call. This CDR3 is built from 14 residues. V lost 3 bases and J lost 0, with 8 bases in between. In germline, CDR1 is MNHNY, CDR2 SVGAGI (reference sequence). As DNA, the CDR3 is TGTGCCAGCAGTTATCGGGATATGAACACTGAAGCTTTCTTT. This translates into CASSYRDMNTEAFF.

V gene TRBV5-1 combines with J gene TRBJ2-3; 13 bases are shared with TRBD2. The CDR3 contains 15 residues. The germline V gene encodes CDR1 SGHRS and CDR2 YFSETQ. Losses at the gene ends were 2 bases for V and 6 bases for J; bases not matched to a gene: 3. For the CDR3, the DNA is TGCGCCAGCAGCTTCGGGACTAGCGGGATGGATACGCAGTATTTT. This gives the protein CASSFGTSGMDTQYF.

This chain connects TRBV5-1 to TRBJ2-6; TRBD1 is a possible D gene (6 bases). V was pared by 0 bases and J by 1 base, with 11 bases between. This CDR3 is built from 17 residues. Germline assignment: CDR1 SGHRS and CDR2 YFSETQ. Written as DNA, the CDR3 is TGCGCCAGCAGCTTGGCACCACAGGGTTCTGGGGCCAACGTCCTGACTTTC. Its translation is CASSLAPQGSGANVLTF.

This chain joins TRBV7-9 and TRBJ1-3; D not resolved. This CDR3 has 16 amino acids. Germline V lookup: CDR1 SEHNR, CDR2 FQNEAQ (reference sequence). Trimming took 5 bases from V and 0 from J, leaving 14 bases between them. CDR3 sequence reads: CASSPALISSGNTIYF. The CDR3 DNA reads TGTGCCAGCAGCCCGGCCCTTATTTCCTCTGGAAACACCATATATTTT. Complete variable domain (other parts from reference TRBV7-9 and TRBJ1-3): DTGVSQNPRHKITKRGQNVTFRCDPISEHNRLYWYRQTLGQGPEFLTYFQNEAQLEKSRLLSDRFSAERPKGSFSTLEIQRTEQGDSAMYLCASSPALISSGNTIYFGEGSWLTVV.

This clone came up once. V usage is TRBV18 and J usage is TRBJ2-2, with D hard to call. V shed 3 bases and J shed 0 bases, with 8 bases lying between them. The CDR3 is 15 residues long. From germline, CDR1 is KGHSH and CDR2 LQKENI. CDR3 sequence reads: CASSPDPPNTGELFF. The CDR3 DNA sequence: TGTGCCAGCTCACCGGACCCCCCGAACACCGGGGAGCTGTTTTTT.

The genes are TRBV18 and TRBJ1-4; a weak D match, TRBD1 (5 bases). Germline V CDR1 and CDR2: KGHSH, LQKENI. CDR3 size: 15 residues. The V end lost 2 bases, the J end lost 11 bases, and 18 bases lay between the germline ends. The CDR3 region has the DNA TGTGCCAGCTCACCAAGGGACGGCAGTGATGGGAAACTGTTTTTT. Protein sequence: CASSPRDGSDGKLFF.

This chain links TRBV7-2 with TRBJ2-7; D is perhaps TRBD2 (6 bases). Trimming took off 1 base at V and 5 bases at J, with 15 bases between the two ends. This CDR3 region has 15 residues. Per germline, CDR1 SGHTA and CDR2 FQGNSA. The chain's CDR3 is CASSLVFGGVDEQYF. CDR3 DNA sequence: TGTGCCAGCAGCTTAGTTTTCGGGGGAGTAGACGAGCAGTACTTC.

The CDR3 bases are TGTGCCAGCTCACCACGGAGTGCAACTAATGAAAAACTGTTTTTT. Translating gives CASSPRSATNEKLFF. This sequence joins TRBV18 and TRBJ1-4, with D hard to call. The germline gives CDR1 KGHSH, CDR2 LQKENI. V lost 1 base and J 0 bases, leaving 6 bases between the germline ends. This CDR3 is 15 amino acids long.

This chain connects TRBV11-2 to TRBJ2-7; D might be TRBD1 (6 bases). CDR1 and CDR2 (germline): SGHAT, FQNNGV. Between the trimmed V and J ends, which lost 5 bases and 5 bases, there was a span of 19 bases. This CDR3 has 15 amino acids. The chain's CDR3 is CASSPNPQGQDEQYF. As DNA, the CDR3 is TGTGCCAGCAGCCCAAACCCCCAGGGGCAGGACGAGCAGTACTTC.

The table lists this clone with a few counts. The chain's CDR3 is CASSFGGGARETQYF. The CDR3 nucleotides are TGTGCCAGCAGCTTCGGCGGGGGGGCCCGAGAGACCCAGTACTTC. The chain joins TRBV7-2 to TRBJ2-5, with TRBD2 matching over 9 bases. V lost 3 bases, J lost 4 bases, and 6 bases stayed unmatched. From germline, CDR1 is SGHTA and CDR2 FQGNSA. CDR3 length: 15 amino acids.

The rearrangement links TRBV2 to TRBJ2-7; D perhaps matches TRBD1 (5 bases). Per germline, CDR1 SNHLY and CDR2 FYNNEI. This CDR3 is built from 14 residues. Trimming shortened V by 4 bases and J by 0 bases, and 10 bases separated the two germline ends. The CDR3 DNA reads TGTGCCAGCAGTGTTCAGGGCTTCTCCTACGAGCAGTACTTC. Translating gives CASSVQGFSYEQYF.

This clone was recorded once. The rearrangement links TRBV19 to TRBJ1-5, with 9 bases matching TRBD1. CDR3 length equals 13 residues. With 10 bases clipped from V and 6 bases from J, the junction kept 7 bases outside the gene matches. Germline-derived CDR1 and CDR2 are LNHDA and SQIVND (reference sequence). The CDR3 region has the DNA TGTGCCACCGGACAGGGGAGATCTCAGCCCCAGCATTTT. This encodes CATGQGRSQPQHF.

This clone has a single count. CDR3 sequence: CASSRWTSDGGEQYF. CDR3 nucleotide sequence: TGTGCCAGCAGCCGGTGGACTAGCGACGGAGGCGAGCAGTACTTC. The chain is built from TRBV13 and TRBJ2-7; 9 bases agree with TRBD2. This CDR3 has 15 residues. The germline CDR1 and CDR2 sequences are PRHDT and FYEKMQ (reference sequence). J gave up 6 bases and V 5 bases, and 11 bases lay outside the gene matches.